Each of the 21 T cell receptor beta chains below was sequenced from the same sample in a study of blood T cell repertoires in COVID-19. Only in-frame clones appear in the TCRdb table, and some are missing; sequencing was by immunoSEQ multiplex PCR. The table records roughly 87,000 clones, roughly 86% of them present only once. The material sequenced was peripheral blood. The receptors shown here come from a man between 50 and 59 years old with active COVID-19.

A single count supports this clone. The chain couples TRBV5-1 to TRBJ2-3; the match to TRBD2 covers 7 bases. This CDR3 has 15 residues. Germline loops: CDR1 SGHRS, CDR2 YFSETQ. Trimming took 0 bases from V and 1 from J; bases not matched to a gene: 2. CDR3 in DNA: TGCGCCAGCAGCTTGGACGCGGGGGGCACAGATACGCAGTATTTT. Its translation is CASSLDAGGTDTQYF.

The V and J genes are TRBV20-1 and TRBJ1-4, with TRBD1 as a possible D gene (5 bases). The CDR3 covers 15 residues. CDR1 is DFQATT and CDR2 is SNEGSKA in the germline V gene (reference sequence). V was cut by 3 bases and J by 8 bases, with 19 bases left in between. The CDR3 bases are TGCAGTGCTAGTGATCGGGCGGGGGTTTGGGAAAAACTGTTTTTT. Amino acid sequence: CSASDRAGVWEKLFF.

The chain combines TRBV30 with TRBJ2-3; TRBD2 is a possible D gene (6 bases). CDR1 and CDR2 (germline): GTSNPN, SVGIG (reference sequence). Trimming left V 1 base short and J 0 bases short, with 11 bases between. There are 15 residues in the CDR3. The CDR3, as DNA: TGTGCCTGGAGTGATAGCGGTACGAGCACAGATACGCAGTATTTT. Protein: CAWSDSGTSTDTQYF.

About this clone itself: Other DNA sequences in this specimen translate into the identical CDR3. The V call is TRBV9, the J call TRBJ1-3; D gene ambiguous. Germline V gene sequence: CDR1 SGDLS, CDR2 YYNGEE. Trimming took 0 bases from V and 0 from J, leaving 4 bases between them. This CDR3 comprises 14 residues. The CDR3: CASSVGNSGNTIYF. The CDR3 DNA reads TGTGCCAGCAGCGTAGGTAACTCTGGAAACACCATATATTTT.

The rearrangement joins TRBV7-9 to TRBJ2-1, with D tentatively TRBD1 (7 bases). There are 15 residues in the CDR3. Between the trimmed V and J ends, which lost 2 bases and 8 bases, there was a span of 16 bases. Germline-derived CDR1 and CDR2 are SEHNR and FQNEAQ (reference sequence). The CDR3 sequence: CASSLRQGGKDEQFF. CDR3 coding DNA: TGTGCCAGCAGCTTAAGACAGGGAGGCAAGGATGAGCAGTTCTTC.

This rearrangement joins TRBV19 to TRBJ1-4; the D is unclear. The CDR3 runs to 13 residues. Trimming shortened V by 6 bases and J by 7 bases, and 12 bases separated the two germline ends. The germline V gene has CDR1 LNHDA and CDR2 SQIVND (reference sequence). CDR3 in DNA: TGTGCCAGTAGCGCAAGTCCAGGTGAAAAACTGTTTTTT. The encoded protein is CASSASPGEKLFF. Together with reference TRBV19 and TRBJ1-4, the CDR3 gives the full variable domain: DGGITQSPKYLFRKEGQNVTLSCEQNLNHDAMYWYRQDPGQGLRLIYYSQIVNDFQKGDIAEGYSVSREKKESFPLTVTSAQKNPTAFYLCASSASPGEKLFFGSGTQLSVL.

This chain links TRBV6-5 with TRBJ1-4, with a weak D call TRBD1 (5 bases). This CDR3 comprises 14 residues. Trimming shortened V by 7 bases and J by 8 bases, and 17 bases separated the two germline ends. In germline, CDR1 is MNHEY, CDR2 SVGAGI. CDR3 loop: CASTPRAGEEKLFF. CDR3 coding DNA: TGTGCCAGCACCCCCCGGGCGGGGGAGGAAAAACTGTTTTTT.

V gene TRBV5-6 combines with J gene TRBJ2-3; D gene ambiguous. The length of the CDR3 is 12 residues. The germline CDR1 and CDR2 sequences are SGHDT and YYEEEE. The V and J ends lost 5 bases and 5 bases respectively, with 9 bases between them. DNA for the CDR3: TGTGCCAGCAGTATATTATTAGATACGCAGTATTTT. Residues: CASSILLDTQYF.

Comment on this clone: The DNA is left out, because the CDR3 cannot be placed on it with certainty; the CDR3 is given as TCRdb lists it. This sequence joins TRBV7-9 and TRBJ2-7; the table's D call of TRBD2 was not tested on the DNA. 13 amino acids form the CDR3, both terminal residues included. Germline V lookup: CDR1 SEHNR, CDR2 FQNEAQ (reference sequence). CDR3 residues: CASSLVASGIGYF.

The chain couples TRBV6-4 to TRBJ2-7; perhaps TRBD2 as D (6 bases). Germline-derived CDR1 and CDR2 are MRHNA and SNTAGT. CDR3 size: 13 residues. The ends were cut back, 7 bases at V and 3 bases at J, with 13 bases in the middle. The CDR3 sequence: CASKGREIYEQYF. CDR3 sequence (DNA): TGTGCCAGCAAGGGTCGGGAGATCTACGAGCAGTACTTC.

The rearrangement uses TRBV7-8 and TRBJ2-7, with D possibly matching TRBD2 (6 bases). Between the trimmed V and J ends, which lost 5 bases and 3 bases, there was a span of 17 bases. The CDR3 is made up of 15 amino acids. Germline V gene data show CDR1 as SGHVS and CDR2 as FQNEAQ. The CDR3 DNA reads TGTGCCAGCAGCCCCGATGCTAGCGCCTACTACGAGCAGTACTTC. Amino acid sequence: CASSPDASAYYEQYF.

Note on this clone: Other DNA sequences in the same sample also yield this CDR3. The rearrangement uses TRBV27 and TRBJ1-1; TRBD1 aligns across 10 bases. The ends lost 5 bases at V and 3 bases at J; junction bases unmatched: 6. Germline-derived CDR1 and CDR2 are MNHEY and SMNVEV (reference sequence). This CDR3 has 15 residues. The CDR3 loop reads CASSPRTGGDTEAFF. The CDR3 DNA reads as TGTGCCAGCAGTCCCAGGACAGGGGGGGACACTGAAGCTTTCTTT.

The genes are TRBV9 and TRBJ2-2, with D perhaps TRBD1 (5 bases). The germline V and J ends were trimmed by 2 bases and 0 bases, with 8 bases remaining between them. CDR3 length: 15 amino acids. The germline V gene encodes CDR1 SGDLS and CDR2 YYNGEE. The DNA of the CDR3 is TGTGCCAGCAGCGTCGACAGTCCGAACACCGGGGAGCTGTTTTTT. Its protein product is CASSVDSPNTGELFF.

The chain combines TRBV7-2 with TRBJ1-1; the D is unclear. CDR3 size: 18 residues. The germline V gene encodes CDR1 SGHTA and CDR2 FQGNSA. Trimming took off 1 base at V and 6 bases at J, with 24 bases between the two ends. In DNA form, the CDR3 reads TGTGCCAGCAGCTTAGATTGGAATCTTCGCAGGAATTCTTCTGAAGCTTTCTTT. Residues: CASSLDWNLRRNSSEAFF.

This sequence joins TRBV18 and TRBJ2-5, with 11 bases matching TRBD2. V trimming: 0 bases; J trimming: 5 bases; junction bases outside the gene matches: 11. The germline gives CDR1 KGHSH, CDR2 LQKENI. The CDR3 extends over 18 amino acids. DNA of the CDR3: TGTGCCAGCTCACCACCGGGGCTAGCGGGGGGCCTAAGCGAGACCCAGTACTTC. Translation: CASSPPGLAGGLSETQYF.

The rearrangement joins TRBV23-1 to TRBJ1-4, with 7 bases matching TRBD1. TRBV23-1 belongs to the ORF category, with a function that is uncertain. CDR3 length equals 14 residues. V lost 9 bases and J lost 8; bases outside the gene matches: 12. CDR3 nucleotide sequence: TGCGCCAGTTTGACAGGGCGCCCTGGGGAAAAACTGTTTTTT. Protein: CASLTGRPGEKLFF.

V usage is TRBV30 and J usage is TRBJ1-2; the D is unclear. Germline loops: CDR1 GTSNPN, CDR2 SVGIG (reference sequence). The CDR3 loop spans 15 amino acids. V was trimmed by 0 bases and J by 4 bases, leaving 15 bases between them. The CDR3 spells CAWSVIIGYRYGYTF. The CDR3 coding sequence is TGTGCCTGGAGTGTTATCATCGGGTACCGCTATGGCTACACCTTC.

V is TRBV6-5 and J is TRBJ2-7; possible D gene TRBD1, 6 bases. Germline values: CDR1 MNHEY, CDR2 SVGAGI. The CDR3 covers 15 residues. V was cut by 6 bases and J by 3 bases, with 18 bases left in between. CDR3 coding DNA: TGTGCCAGCAGGAAGGGGGAAGGGGTAAACTACGAGCAGTACTTC. It yields the protein CASRKGEGVNYEQYF.

Many counts were recorded for this clone. V gene TRBV4-1 combines with J gene TRBJ1-2, with D hard to call. The CDR3 extends over 18 amino acids. V was trimmed by 2 bases and J by 3 bases, leaving 22 bases between them. The germline V gene has CDR1 MGHRA and CDR2 YSYEKL. The CDR3 protein is CASSQPSAVRERDYGYTF. CDR3 coding DNA: TGCGCCAGCAGCCAACCTTCCGCAGTCCGGGAAAGGGACTATGGCTACACCTTC.

The chain links TRBV10-3 to TRBJ2-1; possibly TRBD2 for D (7 bases). In germline, CDR1 is ENHRY, CDR2 SYGVKD. The CDR3 is made up of 16 amino acids. The V end was cut by 1 base, the J end by 0 bases, with 10 bases between. DNA of the CDR3: TGTGCCATCAGTGAGTTTCGGGGGGCCTCCTACAATGAGCAGTTCTTC. This translates into CAISEFRGASYNEQFF.

The rearrangement joins TRBV4-1 to TRBJ2-4, with 7 bases identical to TRBD2. This CDR3 has 17 amino acids. Germline-derived CDR1 and CDR2 are MGHRA and YSYEKL. The junction had 6 bases not matched to a gene; V was cut back by 1 base and J by 0 bases. This CDR3 is CASSQGGRSLAKNIQYF. The CDR3 coding sequence is TGCGCCAGCAGCCAAGGCGGGAGAAGTCTAGCCAAAAACATTCAGTACTTC.